These 22 T cell receptor beta chains were all obtained from the same sample, sequenced in a study of T cell changes during pregnancy in multiple sclerosis. Measured with immunoSEQ multiplex PCR; TCRdb has only the in-frame clones, and not every one. Among fewer than 20,000 clones listed, roughly 84% were seen once. The sequences come from CD8+ T cells from peripheral blood mononuclear cells, collected after pregnancy. These receptor sequences come from a female donor with multiple sclerosis, enrolled in a pregnancy study.

This chain connects TRBV6-4 to TRBJ1-6; D unresolved. V was clipped by 0 bases and J by 6 bases, with 9 bases between them. CDR1 is MRHNA, CDR2 SNTAGT, per germline. This CDR3 region has 15 residues. CDR3 amino acids: CASSDSAAVNSPLHF. The CDR3 region has the DNA TGTGCCAGCAGTGACTCGGCGGCGGTTAATTCACCCCTCCACTTT.

This chain joins TRBV27 and TRBJ2-7; TRBD2 matches 14 bases. CDR1 is MNHEY and CDR2 is SMNVEV in the germline V gene (reference sequence). CDR3 length equals 17 residues. V dropped 6 bases and J dropped 2; count of bases not matched to a gene: 9. CDR3 protein: CASSPGTSGGHTYEQYF. The CDR3 DNA is TGTGCCAGCAGCCCCGGGACTAGCGGGGGCCATACCTACGAGCAGTACTTC.

The chain uses TRBV11-3 and TRBJ2-2; possibly TRBD1 for D (6 bases). CDR1 is SGHNT, CDR2 YENEEA, per germline. The germline V and J ends were trimmed by 0 bases and 3 bases, with 14 bases remaining between them. This CDR3 region has 17 residues. The CDR3 spells CASSLDWGLGHTGELFF. CDR3 DNA: TGTGCCAGCAGCTTAGACTGGGGGCTTGGGCACACCGGGGAGCTGTTTTTT.

This clone was detected a few times. V usage is TRBV7-6 and J usage is TRBJ1-6; 10 bases are shared with TRBD1. Germline V gene lookup returns CDR1 SGHVS and CDR2 FNYEAQ. This CDR3 has 14 residues. V shed 6 bases, J shed 9 bases, and the junction held 5 bases outside the gene matches. The CDR3 sequence: CASRPGTGASPLHF. CDR3 coding DNA: TGTGCCAGCAGACCCGGGACAGGGGCTTCACCCCTCCACTTT.

V is TRBV10-2 and J is TRBJ2-7; D might be TRBD2 (6 bases). Trimming cost V 5 bases and J 6 bases, with 11 bases left between them. The CDR3 covers 12 residues. Germline assignment: CDR1 WSHSY and CDR2 SAAADI. For the CDR3, the DNA is TGCGCCAGCAGTAACCCTAGCGCCGAGCAGTACTTC. The encoded protein is CASSNPSAEQYF.

This clone was seen just once. The genes are TRBV27 and TRBJ2-1, with D possibly matching TRBD2 (7 bases). CDR1 and CDR2 (germline): MNHEY, SMNVEV (reference sequence). Trimming took off 4 bases at V and 3 bases at J, with 16 bases between the two ends. The CDR3 loop spans 16 amino acids. DNA for the CDR3: TGTGCCAGCAGTTCCCAATGGGAGGGGGTCTACAATGAGCAGTTCTTC. It encodes CASSSQWEGVYNEQFF.

This chain joins TRBV27 and TRBJ2-7; tentatively, D is TRBD2 (5 bases). The V end lost 4 bases, the J end lost 2 bases, and 12 bases lay between the germline ends. This CDR3 is 14 amino acids long. The germline CDR1 and CDR2 sequences are MNHEY and SMNVEV (reference sequence). This CDR3 reads CASSSLGTTYEQYF. In DNA form, the CDR3 reads TGTGCCAGCAGTTCACTAGGAACCACCTACGAGCAGTACTTC.

This rearrangement joins TRBV9 to TRBJ1-1; unclear D gene. CDR3 length equals 15 residues. Between the trimmed V and J ends, which lost 0 bases and 2 bases, there was a span of 11 bases. Germline V gene lookup returns CDR1 SGDLS and CDR2 YYNGEE. The CDR3 sequence is CASSVGEGFNTEAFF. CDR3 in DNA: TGTGCCAGCAGCGTAGGAGAGGGCTTTAACACTGAAGCTTTCTTT.

This clone showed up many times. This chain joins TRBV6-4 and TRBJ1-5; perhaps TRBD1 as D (5 bases). Germline values: CDR1 MRHNA, CDR2 SNTAGT. Between the trimmed V and J ends, which lost 3 bases and 0 bases, there was a span of 9 bases. This CDR3 spans 15 amino acids. The CDR3 nucleotides read TGTGCCAGCAGTGAAAAAGGGGATAGCAATCAGCCCCAGCATTTT. This codes for CASSEKGDSNQPQHF.

This chain joins TRBV13 and TRBJ1-1; D is uncertain. Germline-derived CDR1 and CDR2 are PRHDT and FYEKMQ (reference sequence). The CDR3 is 16 amino acids. V gave up 3 bases and J gave up 6 bases, with 20 bases separating them. The CDR3 protein is CASSFFHSSEGPEAFF. CDR3 nucleotide sequence: TGTGCCAGCAGCTTCTTTCACTCGTCAGAGGGCCCTGAAGCTTTCTTT.

This rearrangement joins TRBV4-1 to TRBJ1-2; TRBD1 agrees at 10 bases. The CDR3 covers 16 residues. Trimming took 2 bases from V and 6 from J; bases not matched to a gene: 9. Germline lookup yields CDR1 MGHRA and CDR2 YSYEKL. CDR3 bases: TGCGCCAGCAGCCAACACGAGACAGGGGGCAATGATGGCTACACCTTC. Its translation is CASSQHETGGNDGYTF.

The rearrangement uses TRBV29-1 and TRBJ2-1; D might be TRBD1 (6 bases). Germline-derived CDR1 and CDR2 are SQVTM and ANQGSEA. The CDR3 contains 14 residues. Between the trimmed V and J ends, which lost 2 bases and 9 bases, there was a span of 17 bases. In DNA form, the CDR3 reads TGCAGCGTTGAATTGGCAGGGGATTTAAGTGAGCAGTTCTTC. It is translated as CSVELAGDLSEQFF.

The chain carries TRBV5-4 and TRBJ2-7, with TRBD1 matching over 7 bases. CDR3 length equals 13 residues. In germline, CDR1 is SGHNT, CDR2 YYREEE (reference sequence). J gave up 2 bases and V 4 bases, and 3 bases lay outside the gene matches. The CDR3 bases are TGTGCCAGCAGCCCGGGACAGACCTACGAGCAGTACTTC. Translated, it gives CASSPGQTYEQYF.

This clone was seen a single time. The chain recombines TRBV6-1 with TRBJ2-7; TRBD2 is a possible D gene (6 bases). Germline CDR1 and CDR2: MNHNS and SASEGT. This CDR3 has 13 amino acids. Trimming took 3 bases from V and 4 from J, leaving 10 bases between them. This CDR3 is CASSEGGEYEQYF. The CDR3 coding sequence is TGTGCCAGCAGTGAGGGGGGAGAATACGAGCAGTACTTC.

CDR3 coding DNA: TGTGCCAGCAGTCTCCCGGGAATAGGAGAGACCCAGTACTTC. This gives the protein CASSLPGIGETQYF. The rearrangement joins TRBV6-5 to TRBJ2-5; a possible D gene is TRBD2 (5 bases). The CDR3 is 14 residues long. Germline assignment: CDR1 MNHEY and CDR2 SVGAGI. V was shortened by 5 bases and J by 4 bases, with 14 bases between the two germline ends.

The chain joins TRBV7-9 to TRBJ2-7; TRBD2 aligns across 9 bases. V shed 5 bases and J 3 bases; nucleotides not matched to a gene: 5. The germline V gene has CDR1 SEHNR and CDR2 FQNEAQ (reference sequence). The CDR3 loop spans 14 amino acids. CDR3 in amino acids: CASSKGLAVYEQYF. The CDR3 nucleotides are TGTGCCAGCAGCAAGGGACTAGCTGTCTACGAGCAGTACTTC.

This sequence joins TRBV27 and TRBJ1-1, with TRBD1 matching over 8 bases. Germline CDR1 and CDR2: MNHEY and SMNVEV (reference sequence). J gave up 3 bases and V 5 bases, and 11 bases lay outside the gene matches. The CDR3 has 16 amino acids. The CDR3 nucleotides read TGTGCCAGCAGTCCATCAACGGGACAGGTGGACACTGAAGCTTTCTTT. It is translated as CASSPSTGQVDTEAFF.

This chain links TRBV12-5 with TRBJ1-5; TRBD1 matches 8 bases. This CDR3 is built from 15 residues. V lost 2 bases to trimming and J lost 4 bases; unmatched junction nucleotides: 4. In germline, CDR1 is LGHNT, CDR2 FRNRAP. CDR3 in amino acids: CASGLTGQGNQPQHF. CDR3 nucleotide sequence: TGTGCTAGTGGTTTGACAGGACAGGGTAATCAGCCCCAGCATTTT.

CDR3 loop: CASSGLRGGTDTQYF. CDR3 DNA sequence: TGCGCCAGCAGCGGACTCCGGGGTGGCACAGATACGCAGTATTTT. The J gene is TRBJ2-3, the V gene TRBV5-1; D is possibly TRBD2 (5 bases). Between the trimmed V and J ends, which lost 4 bases and 1 base, there was a span of 13 bases. The V gene's germline CDR1 is SGHRS and CDR2 YFSETQ. The CDR3 is 15 residues long.

The chain joins TRBV15 to TRBJ1-5; D is undetermined. V shed 0 bases and J shed 9 bases, with 21 bases lying between them. CDR3 length: 17 residues. Germline V CDR1 and CDR2: LNHNV, YYDKDF (reference sequence). CDR3 DNA: TGTGCCACCAGCAGAGATTTAGGCACAGACATCGCAGGGCCCCAGCATTTT. This codes for CATSRDLGTDIAGPQHF.

This chain joins TRBV6-5 and TRBJ1-1; D not resolved. Per germline, CDR1 MNHEY and CDR2 SVGAGI. The CDR3 sequence is 13 residues long. The germline V and J ends were trimmed by 6 bases and 0 bases, with 8 bases remaining between them. CDR3 nucleotide sequence: TGTGCCAGCAGGGTTGCGTTGAACACTGAAGCTTTCTTT. Translation gives CASRVALNTEAFF.

This clone was picked up one time. This rearrangement joins TRBV27 to TRBJ2-7, with 9 bases lining up with TRBD2. The V and J ends lost 11 bases and 5 bases, in that order; junction bases with no gene match: 7. This CDR3 comprises 12 residues. Germline values: CDR1 MNHEY, CDR2 SMNVEV (reference sequence). The CDR3 nucleotides read TGTGCCTCCGGGACTAGCCCCCACGAGCAGTACTTC. This encodes CASGTSPHEQYF.